These T cell receptor beta chains were read from a single sample in a study of T cells in placental villitis. Some clones are missing from TCRdb's copy, which holds only in-frame ones; the method was immunoSEQ multiplex PCR. The top ten clones hold 18% of a sample with around 3,100 clones, 75% to 80% of them seen once. The sample comprised placental tissue containing maternal and fetal cells. These receptors all stem from a human patient with infectious villitis; the placental T cells may come from both mother and fetus. Both conserved end residues are part of each CDR3. D genes are given only for firm matches. Where a row states a size, it is once, few, many or the class of an expanded clone; other rows omit it.

clone size: -; V gene: TRBV30; J gene: TRBJ1-6; D gene: -; CDR3 protein: CAWRPHYNSPLHF; CDR3 DNA: TGTGCCTGGAGGCCCCACTACAATTCACCCCTCCACTTT
clone size: few; V gene: TRBV6-5; J gene: TRBJ1-2; D gene: -; CDR3 protein: CASSDFGTLPGYTF; CDR3 DNA: TGTGCCAGCAGCGACTTCGGGACGCTACCTGGCTACACCTTC
clone size: -; V gene: TRBV10-3; J gene: TRBJ1-2; D gene: TRBD1; CDR3 protein: CAIRETAGGAGGYTF; CDR3 DNA: TGTGCCATCAGAGAAACTGCAGGGGGGGCCGGTGGCTACACCTTC
clone size: -; V gene: TRBV27; J gene: TRBJ2-2; D gene: TRBD1; CDR3 protein: CASSQRDRLDTGELFF; CDR3 DNA: TGTGCCAGCAGCCAACGGGACAGGCTCGACACCGGGGAGCTGTTTTTT
clone size: -; V gene: TRBV3-1/TRBV3-2; J gene: TRBJ2-5; D gene: TRBD2; CDR3 protein: CASSQDSGAGGPFETQYF; CDR3 DNA: TGTGCCAGCAGCCAAGATTCAGGAGCGGGGGGGCCTTTTGAGACCCAGTACTTC
clone size: -; V gene: TRBV30; J gene: TRBJ2-1; D gene: -; CDR3 protein: CAWSPLNEQFF; CDR3 DNA: TGTGCCTGGAGTCCGTTGAATGAGCAGTTCTTC
clone size: -; V gene: TRBV4-1; J gene: TRBJ1-1; D gene: -; CDR3 protein: CASSQVAAALTEAFF; CDR3 DNA: TGCGCCAGCAGCCAAGTAGCCGCGGCTCTCACTGAAGCTTTCTTT
clone size: -; V gene: TRBV7-8; J gene: TRBJ2-1; D gene: -; CDR3 protein: CASSFGGPHNEQFF; CDR3 DNA: TGTGCCAGCAGCTTCGGGGGGCCCCACAATGAGCAGTTCTTC
clone size: -; V gene: TRBV20-1; J gene: TRBJ2-1; D gene: -; CDR3 protein: CSARERSEQFF; CDR3 DNA: TGCAGTGCTAGAGAACGGAGTGAGCAGTTCTTC
clone size: few; V gene: TRBV5-8; J gene: TRBJ2-4; D gene: -; CDR3 protein: CASSMTPGADIQYF; CDR3 DNA: TGTGCCAGCAGCATGACCCCCGGGGCGGACATTCAGTACTTC
clone size: -; V gene: TRBV7-2; J gene: TRBJ2-5; D gene: -; CDR3 protein: CASSSVAADQETQYF; CDR3 DNA: TGTGCCAGCAGCTCCGTAGCGGCGGATCAAGAGACCCAGTACTTC
clone size: -; V gene: TRBV5-1; J gene: TRBJ1-5; D gene: -; CDR3 protein: CASSLGLDQPQHF; CDR3 DNA: TGCGCCAGCAGCCTCGGTCTGGATCAGCCCCAGCATTTT
clone size: -; V gene: TRBV28; J gene: TRBJ1-5; D gene: TRBD1; CDR3 protein: CASSLNRGVYEPQHF; CDR3 DNA: TGTGCCAGCAGCCTTAACAGGGGGGTCTATGAGCCCCAGCATTTT
clone size: -; V gene: TRBV4-2; J gene: TRBJ2-3; D gene: TRBD2; CDR3 protein: CASSQVVQLAGPTDTQYF; CDR3 DNA: TGTGCCAGCAGCCAAGTGGTACAATTAGCGGGACCTACAGATACGCAGTATTTT
clone size: -; V gene: TRBV19; J gene: TRBJ1-6; D gene: -; CDR3 protein: CASSKDSGDSPLHF; CDR3 DNA: TGTGCCAGTAGTAAGGATTCTGGGGACTCACCCCTCCACTTT
clone size: -; V gene: TRBV6-1; J gene: TRBJ1-1; D gene: -; CDR3 protein: CASSETRRVTEAFF; CDR3 DNA: TGTGCCAGCAGTGAAACAAGGCGTGTCACTGAAGCTTTCTTT
clone size: -; V gene: TRBV4-3; J gene: TRBJ1-1; D gene: -; CDR3 protein: CASSQYLLQRNTEAFF; CDR3 DNA: TGCGCCAGCAGCCAATACCTCCTACAAAGGAACACTGAAGCTTTCTTT
clone size: -; V gene: TRBV5-1; J gene: TRBJ2-2; D gene: TRBD2; CDR3 protein: CASSLAAGGANTGELFF; CDR3 DNA: TGCGCCAGCAGCTTGGCGGCGGGGGGCGCGAACACCGGGGAGCTGTTTTTT
clone size: -; V gene: TRBV11-3; J gene: TRBJ2-2; D gene: TRBD2; CDR3 protein: CASSLGTSGVHGELFF; CDR3 DNA: TGTGCCAGCAGCTTAGGGACTAGCGGGGTGCACGGGGAGCTGTTTTTT
clone size: -; V gene: TRBV18; J gene: TRBJ2-2; D gene: TRBD1; CDR3 protein: CASSPFQGAPGTGELFF; CDR3 DNA: TGTGCCAGCTCACCTTTTCAGGGGGCGCCGGGCACCGGGGAGCTGTTTTTT
clone size: -; V gene: TRBV5-1; J gene: TRBJ2-5; D gene: TRBD1; CDR3 protein: CASSSLQGNQEAQYF; CDR3 DNA: TGCGCCAGCAGCTCTCTACAGGGGAATCAAGAGGCCCAGTACTTC
clone size: -; V gene: TRBV30; J gene: TRBJ2-1; D gene: TRBD2; CDR3 protein: CASNSGLAGSGEQFF; CDR3 DNA: TGTGCCTCAAACTCCGGACTAGCGGGGTCAGGTGAGCAGTTCTTC
clone size: -; V gene: TRBV7-6; J gene: TRBJ1-1; D gene: -; CDR3 protein: CASSLAGQGVTEAFF; CDR3 DNA: TGTGCCAGCAGCTTAGCGGGGCAGGGTGTTACTGAAGCTTTCTTT
clone size: once; V gene: TRBV9; J gene: TRBJ2-3; D gene: -; CDR3 protein: CASSVVASTDTQYF; CDR3 DNA: TGTGCCAGCAGCGTAGTGGCTAGCACAGATACGCAGTATTTT
clone size: few; V gene: TRBV5-1; J gene: TRBJ1-3; D gene: -; CDR3 protein: CASSLSGGSGNTIYF; CDR3 DNA: TGCGCCAGCAGCTTGTCGGGGGGCTCTGGAAACACCATATATTTT
clone size: -; V gene: TRBV21-1; J gene: TRBJ1-4; D gene: -; CDR3 protein: CASSKQGGVKTNEKLFF; CDR3 DNA: TGTGCCAGCAGCAAACAGGGAGGGGTGAAGACTAATGAAAAACTGTTTTTT
clone size: -; V gene: TRBV30; J gene: TRBJ2-3; D gene: -; CDR3 protein: CAWTLQRWEDTQYF; CDR3 DNA: TGTGCCTGGACTCTACAGCGATGGGAGGATACGCAGTATTTT
clone size: once; V gene: TRBV6-5; J gene: TRBJ2-7; D gene: -; CDR3 protein: CASRRDSSYEQYF; CDR3 DNA: TGTGCCAGCCGGAGGGATTCCTCCTACGAGCAGTACTTC
clone size: -; V gene: TRBV12-3/TRBV12-4; J gene: TRBJ1-2; D gene: -; CDR3 protein: CASSDRDSYGYTF; CDR3 DNA: TGTGCCAGCAGCGACCGGGATAGCTATGGCTACACCTTC
clone size: -; V gene: TRBV19; J gene: TRBJ1-1; D gene: -; CDR3 protein: CASSGPTGGADTEAFF; CDR3 DNA: TGTGCCAGTAGTGGGCCCACCGGGGGGGCGGACACTGAAGCTTTCTTT
clone size: -; V gene: TRBV4-2; J gene: TRBJ2-3; D gene: -; CDR3 protein: CASSQDYDREPGDTQYF; CDR3 DNA: TGTGCCAGCAGCCAAGATTACGACCGAGAGCCGGGGGATACGCAGTATTTT
clone size: once; V gene: TRBV7-2; J gene: TRBJ1-1; D gene: TRBD1; CDR3 protein: CASSSTGASTEAFF; CDR3 DNA: TGTGCCAGCAGCTCGACAGGGGCGTCCACTGAAGCTTTCTTT
clone size: -; V gene: TRBV24-1; J gene: TRBJ1-5; D gene: -; CDR3 protein: CATSDFPRDRSNQPQHF; CDR3 DNA: TGTGCCACCAGTGATTTTCCCCGGGACCGTAGCAATCAGCCCCAGCATTTT
clone size: -; V gene: TRBV30; J gene: TRBJ2-7; D gene: TRBD2; CDR3 protein: CAWSAGLAREQYF; CDR3 DNA: TGTGCCTGGAGCGCCGGACTAGCGAGAGAGCAGTACTTC
clone size: few; V gene: TRBV24-1; J gene: TRBJ2-5; D gene: -; CDR3 protein: CATSDPTPGARETQYF; CDR3 DNA: TGTGCCACCAGTGACCCCACACCGGGGGCTCGGGAGACCCAGTACTTC
clone size: -; V gene: TRBV13; J gene: TRBJ2-7; D gene: TRBD2; CDR3 protein: CASSFGLAGIPYEQYF; CDR3 DNA: TGTGCCAGCAGCTTTGGATTAGCGGGGATTCCCTACGAGCAGTACTTC
clone size: -; V gene: TRBV7-6; J gene: TRBJ2-2; D gene: TRBD2; CDR3 protein: CASSLRLAGGELFF; CDR3 DNA: TGTGCCAGCAGCTTAAGGCTAGCGGGCGGGGAGCTGTTTTTT
clone size: -; V gene: TRBV6-5; J gene: TRBJ1-1; D gene: -; CDR3 protein: CASSYGGTEAFF; CDR3 DNA: TGTGCCAGCAGTTATGGTGGCACTGAAGCTTTCTTT
clone size: large; V gene: TRBV10-3; J gene: TRBJ2-7; D gene: TRBD1; CDR3 protein: CAISPRDRELVDEQYF; CDR3 DNA: TGTGCCATCAGTCCGCGGGACAGGGAATTGGTTGACGAGCAGTACTTC
clone size: -; V gene: TRBV7-4; J gene: TRBJ2-7; D gene: TRBD2; CDR3 protein: CASSLAVGPLAGDLFSYEQYF; CDR3 DNA: TGTGCCAGCAGCTTAGCCGTTGGCCCGCTAGCGGGGGACTTGTTCTCCTACGAGCAGTACTTC